This T cell receptor beta chain was captured in a study of cytotoxic CD8 clonotypes in ibrutinib-treated CLL. The assay was immunoSEQ multiplex PCR, and TCRdb's table has in-frame clones only and misses some. In the table there are about 50,000 clones, around three fifths of which are singletons. This CDR3 comprises 19 residues. The receptor's source is a human donor with chronic lymphocytic leukemia. V usage is TRBV21-1 and J usage is TRBJ2-7. TRBV21-1 is listed as a pseudogene. This specimen consisted of PBMCs, obtained after 24 months of ibrutinib treatment. CDR3 protein: CASSKIATRQGRVSYEQYF. The CDR3 nucleotides read TGTGCCAGCAGCAAAATAGCCACCCGACAAGGCCGCGTTTCCTACGAGCAGTACTTC.